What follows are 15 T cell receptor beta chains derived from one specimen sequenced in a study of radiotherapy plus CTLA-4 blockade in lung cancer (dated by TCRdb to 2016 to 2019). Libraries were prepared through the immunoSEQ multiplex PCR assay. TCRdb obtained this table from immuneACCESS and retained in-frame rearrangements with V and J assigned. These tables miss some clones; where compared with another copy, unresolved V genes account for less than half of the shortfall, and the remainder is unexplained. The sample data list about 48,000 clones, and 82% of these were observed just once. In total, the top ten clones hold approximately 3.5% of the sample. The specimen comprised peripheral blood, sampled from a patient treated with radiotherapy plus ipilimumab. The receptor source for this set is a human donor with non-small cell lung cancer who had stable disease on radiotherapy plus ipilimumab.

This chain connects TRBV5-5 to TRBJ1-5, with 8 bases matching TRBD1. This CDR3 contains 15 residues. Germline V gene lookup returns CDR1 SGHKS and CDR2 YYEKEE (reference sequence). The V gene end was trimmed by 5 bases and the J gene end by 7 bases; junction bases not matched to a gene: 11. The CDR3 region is CASSLEGTGKQPQHF. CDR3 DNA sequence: TGTGCCAGCAGTCTGGAAGGGACAGGTAAACAGCCCCAGCATTTT.

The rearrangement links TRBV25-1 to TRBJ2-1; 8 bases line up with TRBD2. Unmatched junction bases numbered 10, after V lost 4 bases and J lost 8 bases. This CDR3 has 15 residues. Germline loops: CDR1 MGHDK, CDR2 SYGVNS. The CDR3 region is CASSAVTGGRYEQFF. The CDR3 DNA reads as TGTGCCAGCAGTGCGGTTACGGGAGGGCGCTATGAGCAGTTCTTC.

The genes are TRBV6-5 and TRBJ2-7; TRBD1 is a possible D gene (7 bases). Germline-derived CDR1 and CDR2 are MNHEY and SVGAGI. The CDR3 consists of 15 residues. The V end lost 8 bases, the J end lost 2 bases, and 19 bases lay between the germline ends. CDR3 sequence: CASQPRTGLTYEQYF. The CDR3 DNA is TGTGCCAGCCAACCTAGGACAGGACTAACCTACGAGCAGTACTTC.

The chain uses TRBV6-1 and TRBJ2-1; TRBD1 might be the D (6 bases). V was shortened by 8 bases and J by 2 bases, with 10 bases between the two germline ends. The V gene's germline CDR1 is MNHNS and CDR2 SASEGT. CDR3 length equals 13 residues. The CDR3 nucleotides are TGTGCCAGCCGTCAGGGGACCTACAATGAGCAGTTCTTC. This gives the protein CASRQGTYNEQFF.

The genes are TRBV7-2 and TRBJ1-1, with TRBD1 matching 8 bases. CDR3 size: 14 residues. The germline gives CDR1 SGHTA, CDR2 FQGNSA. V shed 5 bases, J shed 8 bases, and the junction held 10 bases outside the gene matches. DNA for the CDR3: TGTGCCAGCAGCACTACCAGGGGGCCTCTCGAAGCTTTCTTT. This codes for CASSTTRGPLEAFF.

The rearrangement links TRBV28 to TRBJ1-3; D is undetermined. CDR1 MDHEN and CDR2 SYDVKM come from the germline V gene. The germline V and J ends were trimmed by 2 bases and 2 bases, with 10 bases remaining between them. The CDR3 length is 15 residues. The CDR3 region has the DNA TGTGCCAGCAGTTTACGGGAGATGACTGGAAACACCATATATTTT. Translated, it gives CASSLREMTGNTIYF.

CDR3 bases: TGTGCCAGTAGTATGGGGCCTGGCGGGGAAAGAGAGCAGTACTTC. Translated: CASSMGPGGEREQYF. The chain recombines TRBV19 with TRBJ2-7; D might be TRBD2 (6 bases). Germline CDR1 LNHDA, CDR2 SQIVND (reference sequence). With 3 bases removed from V and 7 bases from J, the gap between germline ends came to 19 bases. This CDR3 is built from 15 residues.

The CDR3 coding sequence is TGTGCCAGCAGCCCAGAGCGGAGTGGGAACACCGGGGAGCTGTTTTTT. It is translated as CASSPERSGNTGELFF. The chain employs TRBV4-2 and TRBJ2-2; maybe TRBD2 (5 bases). The CDR3 extends over 16 amino acids. Germline V gene data show CDR1 as LGHNA and CDR2 as YNFKEQ. Trimming removed 4 bases from V and 1 base from J, with 13 bases in between.

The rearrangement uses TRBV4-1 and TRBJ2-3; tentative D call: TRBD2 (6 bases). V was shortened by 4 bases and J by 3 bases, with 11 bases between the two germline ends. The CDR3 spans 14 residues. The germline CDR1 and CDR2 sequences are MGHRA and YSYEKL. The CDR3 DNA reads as TGCGCCAGCAGCCCTCTTGGGGGGACAGATACGCAGTATTTT. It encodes CASSPLGGTDTQYF.

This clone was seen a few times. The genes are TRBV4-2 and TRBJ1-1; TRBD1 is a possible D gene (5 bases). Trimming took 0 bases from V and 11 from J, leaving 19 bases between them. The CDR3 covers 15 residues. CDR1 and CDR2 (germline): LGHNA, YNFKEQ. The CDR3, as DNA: TGTGCCAGCAGCCAAGATGGGGGTAAAGCCCGGGAGGCTTTCTTT. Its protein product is CASSQDGGKAREAFF.

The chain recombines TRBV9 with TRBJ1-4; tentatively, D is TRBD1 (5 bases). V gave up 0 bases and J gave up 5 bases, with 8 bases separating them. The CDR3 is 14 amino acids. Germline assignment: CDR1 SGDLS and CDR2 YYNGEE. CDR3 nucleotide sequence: TGTGCCAGCAGCGTAGACGCAGGGAATGAAAAACTGTTTTTT. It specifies CASSVDAGNEKLFF.

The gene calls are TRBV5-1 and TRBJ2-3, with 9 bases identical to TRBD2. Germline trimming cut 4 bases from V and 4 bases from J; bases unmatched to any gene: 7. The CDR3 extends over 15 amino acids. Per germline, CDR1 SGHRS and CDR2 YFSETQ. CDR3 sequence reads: CASSVAGDPADTQYF. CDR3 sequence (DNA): TGCGCCAGCAGCGTAGCGGGAGACCCAGCAGATACGCAGTATTTT.

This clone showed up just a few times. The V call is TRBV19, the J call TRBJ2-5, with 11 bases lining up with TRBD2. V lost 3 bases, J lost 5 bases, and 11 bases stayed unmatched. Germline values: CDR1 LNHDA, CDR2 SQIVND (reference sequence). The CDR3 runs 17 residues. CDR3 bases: TGTGCCAGTAGTATCCGCGGCCTAGCGGGAGGCGGTGAGACCCAGTACTTC. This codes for CASSIRGLAGGGETQYF.

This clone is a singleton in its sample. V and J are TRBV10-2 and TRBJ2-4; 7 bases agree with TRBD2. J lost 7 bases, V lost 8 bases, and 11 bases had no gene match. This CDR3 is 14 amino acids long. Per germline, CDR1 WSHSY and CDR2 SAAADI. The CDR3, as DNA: TGCGCCAGCGCAGTGGGGGAGGGCTGGAACATTCAGTACTTC. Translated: CASAVGEGWNIQYF.

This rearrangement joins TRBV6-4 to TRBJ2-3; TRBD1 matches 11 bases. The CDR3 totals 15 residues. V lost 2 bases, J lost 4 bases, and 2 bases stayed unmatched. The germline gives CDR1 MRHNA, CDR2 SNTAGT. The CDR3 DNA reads TGTGCCAGCAGTGACGGACAGGGGGCCTCAGATACGCAGTATTTT. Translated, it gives CASSDGQGASDTQYF.